This T cell receptor (beta chain) comes out of a study of Graves' ophthalmopathy and Graves' hyperthyroidism. RNA served as the template for amplifying TCR beta CDR3 regions. First-round RT-PCR relied on HTBI primers, and a second-round multiplex PCR came next. TCRdb re-derived calls from the multiplex PCR reads in MiXCR, one entry per CDR3 protein. The table shows about 1.1 million distinct CDR3 sequences, with around a third occurring only once. This clonotype was detected once. The V segment lost 6 bases and the J segment 0 bases; nucleotides outside the gene matches: 10. The length of the CDR3 is 17 residues. Germline V lookup: CDR1 SNHLY, CDR2 FYNNEI.

The sample taken for sequencing was peripheral blood or thyroid tissue (not recorded which). The TCR was taken from an adult man with Graves' hyperthyroidism. The chain couples TRBV2 to TRBJ2-7; 11 bases agree with TRBD2. In nucleotides, the CDR3 is TGTGCCAGCAGGGGACTAGCGGAGAACCACGGCTCCTACGAGCAGTACTTC. Translating it yields CASRGLAENHGSYEQYF.